This entry describes one T cell receptor (beta chain). The source of the sample is a study of shared T cell receptors in the human thymus. The germline V and J ends were trimmed by 6 bases and 1 base, with 19 bases remaining between them. The CDR3 consists of 16 residues. Germline CDR1 is SGHDT and CDR2 is YYEEEE. Here immunoSEQ multiplex PCR was the method, and the copy in TCRdb shows in-frame clones only, minus some. The sample lists 550,000 to 800,000 clones, approximately 83% occurring once. These data also featured in a second study, about human thymus T cells.

This clonotype was sampled from a girl less than two years old with a congenital heart defect. This rearrangement joins TRBV5-6 to TRBJ1-1, with D possibly being TRBD1 (6 bases). Sequenced input: thymocytes. Here the CDR3 reads CASTGQQGLGNTEAFF. In nucleotides, the CDR3 is TGTGCCAGCACCGGACAACAGGGCCTGGGGAACACTGAAGCTTTCTTT. Variable domain in full (rest from reference TRBV5-6 and TRBJ1-1): DAGVTQSPTHLIKTRGQQVTLRCSPKSGHDTVSWYQQALGQGPQFIFQYYEEEERQRGNFPDRFSGHQFPNYSSELNVNALLLGDSALYLCASTGQQGLGNTEAFFGQGTRLTVV.